This TCR beta chain appears in the sequencing data of a study of graft-versus-host responses after intestinal transplantation. Looking at the study overall: Every recipient had anti-thymocyte globulin induction and 3 to 4 years of tacrolimus plus steroids.

The CDR3 contains 13 residues. Germline CDR1 GTSNPN, CDR2 SVGIG (reference sequence). The V gene end was trimmed by 1 base and the J gene end by 5 bases; junction bases not matched to a gene: 2. The data were produced by immunoSEQ multiplex PCR, yet TCRdb's version contains in-frame clones alone and is incomplete. The sample yields more than 50,000 clones, about 93% seen once. Regarding the study as a whole: Elevated graft-versus-host to host-versus-graft clonal ratios in allografts were recorded for patients with graft-donor T cell macrochimerism.

A note on this clone: The antigen is not known.

The gene calls are TRBV30 and TRBJ2-1; 7 nucleotides agree with TRBD1. The sequencing here drew on PBMCs, taken approximately four months after intestinal transplantation. The sequence came from a human patient who received an intestinal transplant, so some T cells may come from the graft donor. CDR3 bases: TGTGCCTGGAGTGATGGGACAGACAATGAGCAGTTCTTC. Translation gives CAWSDGTDNEQFF.